The 23 T cell receptor beta chains reported below all come from one sample, sequenced in a study of OX40 agonist ivuxolimab in advanced cancers. Sequencing used immunoSEQ multiplex PCR; TCRdb keeps in-frame clones, though not all of them. The sample lists about 93,000 clones, about 91% occurring once. The sample consisted of CD4+ or CD8+ T cells sorted from blood, taken in a trial of the OX40 agonist ivuxolimab. These receptor sequences come from an adult with an advanced solid tumor such as melanoma, head and neck, liver or kidney cancer.

The chain has TRBV30 and TRBJ1-1; D gene uncertain. CDR1 and CDR2 (germline): GTSNPN, SVGIG (reference sequence). CDR3 length equals 14 residues. Trimming took off 1 base at V and 5 bases at J, with 14 bases between the two ends. In DNA form, the CDR3 reads TGTGCCTGGAGTGAGGACCCCCGTTATACTGAAGCTTTCTTT. Translated, it gives CAWSEDPRYTEAFF.

This chain connects TRBV5-1 to TRBJ1-6; D may be TRBD1 (5 bases). Germline V gene lookup returns CDR1 SGHRS and CDR2 YFSETQ. V lost 0 bases to trimming and J lost 9 bases, with 10 bases between them. The CDR3 has 14 residues. The CDR3: CASSLAGQGSPLHF. CDR3 nucleotides: TGCGCCAGCAGCTTGGCAGGGCAGGGTTCACCCCTCCACTTT.

This chain connects TRBV9 to TRBJ2-3; D not resolved. V was pared by 3 bases and J by 1 base, with 3 bases between. Looked up from germline, CDR1 is SGDLS and CDR2 is YYNGEE. The CDR3 totals 12 residues. CDR3 bases: TGTGCCAGCAGCGAGCGCACAGATACGCAGTATTTT. Protein product: CASSERTDTQYF.

The chain employs TRBV19 and TRBJ2-7; D is uncertain. CDR1 and CDR2 from the germline V gene are LNHDA and SQIVND (reference sequence). The CDR3 has 17 residues. Trimming left V 0 bases short and J 0 bases short, with 15 bases between. Written as DNA, the CDR3 is TGTGCCAGTAGTATAGAGGGTAGCAAAAGCAGCTCCTACGAGCAGTACTTC. Its translation is CASSIEGSKSSSYEQYF.

CDR3 loop: CASSFYRDQNTGELFF. The CDR3 DNA reads TGTGCCAGCAGCTTTTACCGGGACCAGAACACCGGGGAGCTGTTTTTT. This rearrangement joins TRBV5-6 to TRBJ2-2; the D gene could be TRBD1 or TRBD2 (5 bases each). The CDR3 is made up of 16 amino acids. Germline V lookup: CDR1 SGHDT, CDR2 YYEEEE. V was shortened by 2 bases and J by 1 base, with 12 bases between the two germline ends.

The chain combines TRBV11-3 with TRBJ2-7; 8 positions agree with TRBD1. V was pared by 6 bases and J by 6 bases, with 13 bases of the junction left unmatched. This CDR3 has 15 residues. Germline loops: CDR1 SGHNT, CDR2 YENEEA. The CDR3 sequence is CASREGQGRLGEQYF. CDR3 in DNA: TGTGCCAGCAGGGAAGGACAGGGTCGTTTGGGCGAGCAGTACTTC.

This clone was recorded a few times. The V gene is TRBV6-5, the J gene TRBJ1-5, with 7 bases fitting TRBD1. The CDR3 contains 13 residues. V was clipped by 6 bases and J by 3 bases; unmatched bases: 2. Germline CDR1 and CDR2: MNHEY and SVGAGI. CDR3 bases: TGTGCCAGCAGCGACAGGGCCAATCAGCCCCAGCATTTT. It is translated as CASSDRANQPQHF.

This rearrangement joins TRBV5-1 to TRBJ1-1; unclear D gene. Between the trimmed V and J ends, which lost 2 bases and 6 bases, there was a span of 8 bases. The CDR3 is made up of 12 amino acids. Germline assignment: CDR1 SGHRS and CDR2 YFSETQ. The CDR3 sequence: CASSFGRAEAFF. The CDR3 nucleotides are TGCGCCAGCAGCTTTGGACGGGCTGAAGCTTTCTTT.

This clone was seen just once. V is TRBV4-1 and J is TRBJ2-7, with D possibly being TRBD2 (6 bases). The CDR3 is made up of 12 amino acids. The germline CDR1 and CDR2 sequences are MGHRA and YSYEKL. This CDR3 is CASGGNSYEQYF. The CDR3 nucleotides are TGCGCTTCAGGCGGGAACTCCTACGAGCAGTACTTC.

The chain has TRBV7-2 and TRBJ2-5; D possibly uses TRBD1 or TRBD2 (5 bases each). Deletions cut 7 bases from V and 5 bases from J, with 17 bases between. This CDR3 region has 14 residues. The germline V gene encodes CDR1 SGHTA and CDR2 FQGNSA. CDR3: CASTRDRGYETQYF. The CDR3 nucleotides read TGTGCCAGCACCCGCGATCGGGGCTACGAGACCCAGTACTTC.

In DNA, the CDR3 is TGTGCCTGGAGTCGTATAGAATCTGGAAACACCATATATTTT. This translates into CAWSRIESGNTIYF. J is TRBJ1-3 and V is TRBV30; D is uncertain. The CDR3 is 14 amino acids. The germline gives CDR1 GTSNPN, CDR2 SVGIG (reference sequence). Trimming left V 2 bases short and J 1 base short, with 9 bases between.

V and J are TRBV5-1 and TRBJ2-2; D not certain. The V gene's germline CDR1 is SGHRS and CDR2 YFSETQ. This CDR3 is 13 amino acids long. Between the trimmed V and J ends, which lost 0 bases and 4 bases, there was a span of 4 bases. CDR3 amino acids: CASSLGFTGELFF. DNA of the CDR3: TGCGCCAGCAGCTTGGGGTTCACCGGGGAGCTGTTTTTT. The whole variable domain, filled in from reference TRBV5-1 and TRBJ2-2, reads KAGVTQTPRYLIKTRGQQVTLSCSPISGHRSVSWYQQTPGQGLQFLFEYFSETQRNKGNFPGRFSGRQFSNSRSEMNVSTLELGDSALYLCASSLGFTGELFFGEGSRLTVL.

V is TRBV7-9 and J is TRBJ2-5, with D possibly being TRBD1 or TRBD2 (5 bases each). The germline V gene encodes CDR1 SEHNR and CDR2 FQNEAQ (reference sequence). This CDR3 comprises 13 residues. V was trimmed by 0 bases and J by 13 bases, leaving 15 bases between them. Here the CDR3 reads CASSLAASRDPYF. CDR3 nucleotide sequence: TGTGCCAGCAGCTTAGCGGCCAGCAGGGACCCGTACTTC.

This chain connects TRBV18 to TRBJ2-1; D might be TRBD1 (5 bases). The germline CDR1 and CDR2 sequences are KGHSH and LQKENI. V shed 2 bases and J shed 4 bases, with 12 bases lying between them. The CDR3 runs to 15 residues. This CDR3 is CASSPFRANYNEQFF. DNA for the CDR3: TGTGCCAGCTCACCATTCAGGGCAAATTACAATGAGCAGTTCTTC.

This rearrangement joins TRBV11-2 to TRBJ1-1; D gene unclear. The CDR3 is made up of 13 amino acids. CDR1 is SGHAT, CDR2 FQNNGV, per germline. Trimming stripped 2 bases from V and 1 base from J, with 5 bases between. CDR3: CASSLKPNTEAFF. In DNA, the CDR3 is TGTGCCAGCAGCTTAAAACCGAACACTGAAGCTTTCTTT.

CDR3 in amino acids: CASSPGRGTSEKLFF. The CDR3 DNA reads TGTGCCAGCAGTCCCGGGCGTGGGACCTCGGAAAAACTGTTTTTT. The J gene is TRBJ1-4, the V gene TRBV6-5, with D possibly TRBD1 on 5 matching bases. From germline, CDR1 is MNHEY and CDR2 SVGAGI. The CDR3 totals 15 residues. With 5 bases removed from V and 8 bases from J, the gap between germline ends came to 18 bases.

V gene TRBV18 combines with J gene TRBJ1-6; D possibly corresponds to TRBD1 (6 bases). V was shortened by 0 bases and J by 6 bases, with 9 bases between the two germline ends. The CDR3 totals 15 residues. The germline gives CDR1 KGHSH, CDR2 LQKENI. The CDR3 nucleotides read TGTGCCAGCTCACCACCCGGCAGGGGTAATTCACCCCTCCACTTT. Translating gives CASSPPGRGNSPLHF.

This rearrangement joins TRBV5-1 to TRBJ2-5, with TRBD2 matching over 7 bases. This CDR3 is built from 13 residues. CDR1 is SGHRS and CDR2 is YFSETQ in the germline V gene. V lost 2 bases, J lost 5 bases, and 3 bases stayed unmatched. CDR3 residues: CASSFGGTETQYF. The DNA for the CDR3 is TGCGCCAGCAGCTTCGGGGGGACGGAGACCCAGTACTTC.

The rearrangement links TRBV7-8 to TRBJ2-2, with 7 bases matching TRBD1. The CDR3 extends over 14 amino acids. Trimming removed 2 bases from V and 5 bases from J; junction bases left unmatched: 2. CDR1 is SGHVS and CDR2 is FQNEAQ in the germline V gene. The CDR3 DNA follows: TGTGCCAGCAGCTTAACAGGGGTGACCGGGGAGCTGTTTTTT. Amino acids: CASSLTGVTGELFF.

This sequence joins TRBV2 and TRBJ2-3, with unresolved D. Germline CDR1 SNHLY, CDR2 FYNNEI. V gave up 5 bases and J gave up 2 bases, with 5 bases separating them. This CDR3 comprises 12 residues. CDR3 amino acids: CASSPITDTQYF. The CDR3, as DNA: TGTGCCAGCAGTCCAATCACAGATACGCAGTATTTT.

V and J are TRBV19 and TRBJ2-7; the D gene could be TRBD1 or TRBD2 (5 bases each). The CDR3 totals 14 residues. V lost 4 bases and J lost 5, with 15 bases in between. The germline gives CDR1 LNHDA, CDR2 SQIVND (reference sequence). CDR3 nucleotide sequence: TGTGCCAGTAGTAGCCGGGGCCATCCGGACGAGCAGTACTTC. It specifies CASSSRGHPDEQYF.

The V call is TRBV10-3, the J call TRBJ1-6; D is ambiguous. The CDR3 has 11 residues. V was trimmed by 3 bases and J by 9 bases, leaving 3 bases between them. CDR1 and CDR2 (germline): ENHRY, SYGVKD. CDR3 region: CAISDGSPLHF. DNA of the CDR3: TGTGCCATCAGTGACGGTTCACCCCTCCACTTT.

The rearrangement links TRBV6-5 to TRBJ2-1; TRBD1 or TRBD2 may be the D gene (5 bases each). Germline V gene sequence: CDR1 MNHEY, CDR2 SVGAGI. This CDR3 region has 15 residues. The V and J ends lost 5 bases and 5 bases respectively, with 16 bases between them. CDR3 coding DNA: TGTGCCAGCAGTCGAACCGGGACCCTGGACAATGAGCAGTTCTTC. Its translation is CASSRTGTLDNEQFF.